The T cell receptor (beta chain) under discussion was sequenced for a study of cytomegalovirus exposure and HLA in healthy donors. Generated by immunoSEQ multiplex PCR, the TCRdb table keeps only in-frame clones and is missing some. This sample has roughly 120,000 clones, with just under 90% found just once. This clone was observed a handful of times. Its specificity is not known. Overall study findings and caveats: Cytomegalovirus-associated status was assigned to 164 TCR beta chains. According to a subsequent analysis, TCR clusters identified in the first cohort showed a tendency to co-occur across the 100 to 150 validation repertoires. Rare TCR sequences predominated, though certain public TCRs were found in many donors.

The donors were in the approximately 130-subject validation cohort, distinct from the roughly 600-subject first cohort. The specimen was PBMCs. This receptor was taken from a man between 25 and 39 years old in good health and CMV-seronegative.

The CDR3 spells CASSRRVTAQYGYTF. CDR3 DNA: TGCGCCAGCAGCCGGCGCGTGACAGCTCAATATGGCTACACCTTC. This chain connects TRBV4-3 to TRBJ1-2; tentatively, D is TRBD1 (5 bases). The V gene's germline CDR1 is LGHNA and CDR2 YSLEER. The length of the CDR3 is 15 residues. Trimming removed 4 bases at V and 5 bases at J, with 17 bases between.